Below, 12 T cell receptor beta chains from the same sample are listed, as sequenced in a study of blood T cell repertoires in COVID-19. Assay: immunoSEQ multiplex PCR; the TCRdb copy retains only in-frame clones and omits some. The sample lists about 140,000 clones; about 80% were seen once. The sequenced material came from peripheral blood. Source of these receptors: a human donor in a cohort sampled during active COVID-19.

The V call is TRBV29-1, the J call TRBJ1-1, with a tentative D call TRBD1 (5 bases). Trimming cost V 7 bases and J 5 bases, with 14 bases left between them. Germline V gene sequence: CDR1 SQVTM, CDR2 ANQGSEA. This CDR3 region has 12 residues. The CDR3 DNA is TGCAGCGCTAGGGACGCGGGGACTGAAGCTTTCTTT. Its protein product is CSARDAGTEAFF.

The chain recombines TRBV5-4 with TRBJ2-4; a weak D match, TRBD1 (6 bases). Germline V CDR1 and CDR2: SGHNT, YYREEE (reference sequence). Trimming left V 3 bases short and J 1 base short, with 11 bases between. The CDR3 consists of 15 residues. The CDR3 nucleotides read TGTGCCAGCAGCTCTACAGGGTCGGCCAAAAACATTCAGTACTTC. This codes for CASSSTGSAKNIQYF.

This clone appeared a single time. The CDR3 DNA is TGCGCCAGCAGCTCGGACGCCTGGGGGGACTCTGGAAACACCATATATTTT. Protein: CASSSDAWGDSGNTIYF. The genes are TRBV5-1 and TRBJ1-3; possible D gene TRBD1, 5 bases. The germline V gene encodes CDR1 SGHRS and CDR2 YFSETQ. CDR3 length: 17 residues. V was pared by 3 bases and J by 0 bases, with 16 bases between.

CDR3 DNA: TGTGCCAGCAGCTTGCTTAGCGGGAAGTACAATGAGCAGTTCTTC. This translates into CASSLLSGKYNEQFF. The chain combines TRBV7-6 with TRBJ2-1, with TRBD2 matching 8 bases. CDR1 and CDR2 from the germline V gene are SGHVS and FNYEAQ. The CDR3 is 15 amino acids. Losses at the gene ends were 3 bases for V and 4 bases for J; bases not matched to a gene: 5. The full variable domain, rest sourced from reference TRBV7-6 and TRBJ2-1, is GAGVSQSPRYKVTKRGQDVALRCDPISGHVSLYWYRQALGQGPEFLTYFNYEAQQDKSGLPNDRFSAERPEGSISTLTIQRTEQRDSAMYRCASSLLSGKYNEQFFGPGTRLTVL.

The chain has TRBV11-3 and TRBJ1-2; D not resolved. The V gene's germline CDR1 is SGHNT and CDR2 YENEEA. This CDR3 has 13 residues. The V and J ends lost 5 bases and 2 bases respectively, with 9 bases between them. CDR3 in DNA: TGTGCCAGCAGCCGCACGGAGAACTATGGCTACACCTTC. It codes for CASSRTENYGYTF.

CDR3 region: CASSSAGYNSPLHF. The CDR3 nucleotides are TGTGCCAGCAGTTCCGCGGGGTATAATTCACCCCTCCACTTT. The gene calls are TRBV28 and TRBJ1-6; D gene uncertain. From germline, CDR1 is MDHEN and CDR2 SYDVKM. Trimming pared 4 bases from V and 4 bases from J, leaving 8 bases between. The CDR3 has 14 residues.

The V gene is TRBV4-2, the J gene TRBJ1-1; no clear D. Deletions cut 4 bases from V and 1 base from J, with 13 bases between. This CDR3 comprises 15 residues. In germline, CDR1 is LGHNA, CDR2 YNFKEQ. The CDR3 sequence: CASSRREVGNTEAFF. The CDR3 DNA follows: TGTGCCAGCAGCCGGAGGGAGGTAGGGAACACTGAAGCTTTCTTT.

In DNA form, the CDR3 reads TGCGCCAGCAGCTTACAGCCGGGACAGGGCGCCTATGGCTACACCTTC. Its translation: CASSLQPGQGAYGYTF. The chain couples TRBV5-1 to TRBJ1-2; 9 positions agree with TRBD1. Looked up from germline, CDR1 is SGHRS and CDR2 is YFSETQ. CDR3 length: 16 residues. The V and J ends lost 2 bases and 4 bases, in that order; junction bases with no gene match: 9.

This rearrangement joins TRBV3-1 (or the pseudogene TRBV3-2) to TRBJ1-2; D call uncertain. CDR3 length: 13 amino acids. CDR1 and CDR2 from the germline V gene are LGHDT and YNNKEL (reference sequence). The V gene lost 2 bases and the J gene lost 1 base, with 5 bases spanning the gap. The CDR3 bases are TGTGCCAGCAGCCAATCAATTAACTATGGCTACACCTTC. Translated: CASSQSINYGYTF.

The chain couples TRBV7-6 to TRBJ2-1; maybe TRBD2 (6 bases). The V end lost 2 bases, the J end lost 5 bases, and 13 bases lay between the germline ends. CDR1 is SGHVS, CDR2 FNYEAQ, per germline. This CDR3 is 15 amino acids long. DNA of the CDR3: TGTGCCAGCAGCTTATATGGGAGGCCCCACAATGAGCAGTTCTTC. This sequence encodes CASSLYGRPHNEQFF. Using reference TRBV7-6 and TRBJ2-1 for the parts outside the CDR3, the full variable domain is GAGVSQSPRYKVTKRGQDVALRCDPISGHVSLYWYRQALGQGPEFLTYFNYEAQQDKSGLPNDRFSAERPEGSISTLTIQRTEQRDSAMYRCASSLYGRPHNEQFFGPGTRLTVL.

The rearrangement joins TRBV5-1 to TRBJ1-1, with 8 bases matching TRBD1. Trimming removed 0 bases from V and 6 bases from J; junction bases left unmatched: 4. In germline, CDR1 is SGHRS, CDR2 YFSETQ. The CDR3 contains 14 residues. The chain's CDR3 is CASSLGGQGAEAFF. The DNA of the CDR3 is TGCGCCAGCAGCTTGGGAGGACAGGGCGCTGAAGCTTTCTTT.

In nucleotides, the CDR3 is TGCGCCAGCAGTATAGCGGGGGATTCCTACGAGCAGTACTTC. Translating it yields CASSIAGDSYEQYF. The gene calls are TRBV10-2 and TRBJ2-7, with TRBD2 identical over 9 bases. Germline trimming cut 5 bases from V and 1 base from J; bases unmatched to any gene: 3. CDR3 size: 14 residues. The germline gives CDR1 WSHSY, CDR2 SAAADI.